These 23 T cell receptor beta chains came from one sample sequenced in a study of CD8 T cells in Susac syndrome. The authors reverse transcribed roughly 0.5 to 1 ug RNA with random hexamers. In TCRdb, the immunoSEQ multiplex PCR reads were re-called with MiXCR into one record per CDR3 protein. The sample holds over 200,000 distinct CDR3 sequences, over 90% seen once. Sample: CD4+ T cells from PBMCs. The receptors derive from a human donor with multiple sclerosis.

The genes are TRBV3-1 and TRBJ2-3, with D perhaps given as TRBD1 or TRBD2 (6 bases each). V was cut by 1 base and J by 4 bases, with 12 bases left in between. There are 15 residues in the CDR3. Germline CDR1 LGHDT, CDR2 YNNKEL (reference sequence). For the CDR3, the DNA is TGTGCCAGCAGCCAAGTGTTAGGGGGGCCAGATACGCAGTATTTT. Translation gives CASSQVLGGPDTQYF.

V and J are TRBV11-2 and TRBJ1-2, with a possible D match to TRBD1 (5 bases). CDR3 length: 14 residues. The germline CDR1 and CDR2 sequences are SGHAT and FQNNGV. Trimming took off 1 base at V and 2 bases at J, with 8 bases between the two ends. In DNA form, the CDR3 reads TGTGCCAGCAGCTTAGTTCCAGGGAACTATGGCTACACCTTC. Translating gives CASSLVPGNYGYTF.

For this clonotype: One end of the junction does not line up with germline, which may come from a read error. V is TRBV3-1 and J is TRBJ2-1; the D gene is possibly TRBD2 (6 bases). This CDR3 has 15 residues. Germline CDR1 reads LGHDT; CDR2 reads YNNKEL (reference sequence). CDR3 in amino acids: CASSQVLAGYNEQFF. As DNA, the CDR3 is TGTGCCAGCAGCCAAGTCCTCGCGGGGTACAACGAGCAGTTCTTC.

This chain connects TRBV9 to TRBJ2-5; the match to TRBD2 covers 8 bases. This CDR3 has 16 residues. In germline, CDR1 is SGDLS, CDR2 YYNGEE. V lost 0 bases, J lost 4 bases, and 8 bases stayed unmatched. CDR3 nucleotides: TGTGCCAGCAGCGTAGTTCCGGGGGGGCCGGGAGAGACCCAGTACTTC. This translates into CASSVVPGGPGETQYF.

This chain uses TRBV29-1 with TRBJ1-2; tentatively, D is TRBD1 (6 bases). In germline, CDR1 is SQVTM, CDR2 ANQGSEA. Between the trimmed V and J ends, which lost 7 bases and 4 bases, there was a span of 19 bases. This CDR3 has 14 amino acids. For the CDR3, the DNA is TGCAGCGCCCATAGCACACAGGGAGGCTATGGCTACACCTTC. Translating gives CSAHSTQGGYGYTF.

The chain uses TRBV3-1 and TRBJ1-1; D perhaps matches TRBD1 (6 bases). V was clipped by 6 bases and J by 8 bases, with 16 bases between them. The CDR3 sequence is 13 residues long. Germline CDR1 reads LGHDT; CDR2 reads YNNKEL (reference sequence). CDR3 amino acids: CASRTPGGYEAFF. The DNA for the CDR3 is TGTGCCAGCAGAACCCCCGGGGGCTACGAAGCTTTCTTT. Looking up the rest from reference TRBV3-1 and TRBJ1-1 gives the full variable domain: DTAVSQTPKYLVTQMGNDKSIKCEQNLGHDTMYWYKQDSKKFLKIMFSYNNKELIINETVPNRFSPKSPDKAHLNLHINSLELGDSAVYFCASRTPGGYEAFFGQGTRLTVV.

This chain links TRBV6-2 or TRBV6-3 with TRBJ2-4, with 10 bases matching TRBD1. CDR3 length: 12 amino acids. Looked up from germline, CDR1 is MNHEY and CDR2 is SVGEGT. V shed 6 bases, J shed 7 bases, and the junction held 0 bases outside the gene matches. CDR3 protein: CASRTGGNIQYF. CDR3 nucleotide sequence: TGTGCCAGCAGGACAGGGGGCAACATTCAGTACTTC.

The rearrangement uses TRBV11-3 and TRBJ2-1; D gene ambiguous. The V gene's germline CDR1 is SGHNT and CDR2 YENEEA. The CDR3 covers 14 residues. Trimming shortened V by 6 bases and J by 5 bases, and 14 bases separated the two germline ends. CDR3 in DNA: TGTGCCAGCAGTTGGGGTCGGTTCAACAATGAGCAGTTCTTC. It yields the protein CASSWGRFNNEQFF.

This chain joins TRBV7-9 and TRBJ1-2; TRBD1 agrees at 8 bases. The CDR3 is 16 amino acids. V was clipped by 1 base and J by 4 bases; unmatched bases: 8. CDR1 is SEHNR, CDR2 FQNEAQ, per germline (reference sequence). The CDR3 region has the DNA TGTGCCAGCAGCTTAGAGTCTGCAGGGGGCCCCTATGGCTACACCTTC. Residues: CASSLESAGGPYGYTF.

This chain links TRBV7-2 with TRBJ2-5, with a weak D call TRBD1 (6 bases). V lost 5 bases, J lost 2 bases, and 12 bases lay in between. Looked up from germline, CDR1 is SGHTA and CDR2 is FQGNSA. The CDR3 has 14 residues. The DNA of the CDR3 is TGTGCCAGCAGCCTTAACAGGGTTCAAGAGACCCAGTACTTC. Encoded protein: CASSLNRVQETQYF.

This clonotype was picked up one time. This rearrangement joins TRBV29-1 to TRBJ2-7; D perhaps matches TRBD1 (6 bases). The CDR3 totals 14 residues. The germline V gene encodes CDR1 SQVTM and CDR2 ANQGSEA. Trimming removed 1 base at V and 2 bases at J, with 12 bases between. CDR3: CSVEGLQGPYEQYF. Here the CDR3 DNA reads TGCAGCGTTGAAGGTTTACAGGGCCCCTACGAGCAGTACTTC.

The J gene is TRBJ1-1, the V gene TRBV6-1; 8 bases fit TRBD1. Looked up from germline, CDR1 is MNHNS and CDR2 is SASEGT. CDR3 size: 14 residues. J gave up 1 base and V 4 bases, and 2 bases lay outside the gene matches. The CDR3 DNA is TGTGCCAGCAGTGCCGGACAGGGGAACACTGAAGCTTTCTTT. It yields the protein CASSAGQGNTEAFF.

V usage is TRBV12-3 or TRBV12-4 and J usage is TRBJ2-5; D is unresolved. CDR3 size: 15 residues. Trimming removed 6 bases from V and 2 bases from J, with 16 bases in between. The CDR3, as DNA: TGTGCCAGCAGCCTAGGTGTCGTAAGACAAGAGACCCAGTACTTC. Its translation is CASSLGVVRQETQYF.

CDR3 residues: CSARDGAGRGVEQYF. The CDR3 DNA reads TGCAGTGCTAGAGATGGGGCAGGGAGAGGTGTCGAGCAGTACTTC. The chain links TRBV20-1 to TRBJ2-7; possibly TRBD1 or TRBD2 for D (5 bases each). V was shortened by 0 bases and J by 6 bases, with 18 bases between the two germline ends. The CDR3 has 15 residues. Germline V lookup: CDR1 DFQATT, CDR2 SNEGSKA (reference sequence).

The chain couples TRBV20-1 to TRBJ2-1; TRBD2 is a possible D gene (5 bases). The germline V and J ends were trimmed by 8 bases and 7 bases, with 9 bases remaining between them. There are 10 residues in the CDR3. Germline V lookup: CDR1 DFQATT, CDR2 SNEGSKA (reference sequence). Written as DNA, the CDR3 is TGCAGTCCCACGGGGAATGAGCAGTTCTTC. The encoded protein is CSPTGNEQFF.

The chain links TRBV4-2 to TRBJ2-1, with D tentatively TRBD2 (6 bases). This CDR3 has 13 residues. Trimming left V 1 base short and J 9 bases short, with 10 bases between. The germline V gene has CDR1 LGHNA and CDR2 YNFKEQ. The chain's CDR3 is CASSQGLDGEQFF. The CDR3 nucleotides are TGTGCCAGCAGCCAAGGACTAGATGGTGAGCAGTTCTTC.

V and J are TRBV30 and TRBJ1-1; unclear D gene. Germline V gene sequence: CDR1 GTSNPN, CDR2 SVGIG (reference sequence). V lost 4 bases and J lost 1, with 7 bases in between. There are 12 residues in the CDR3. CDR3 DNA: TGTGCCTGGAAGGCGCAGAACACTGAAGCTTTCTTT. Its translation: CAWKAQNTEAFF.

This clonotype was observed once. The DNA for the CDR3 is TGTGCCAGCAGTTTCGCCAGGGGGTACGGGACAGATACGCAGTATTTT. It yields the protein CASSFARGYGTDTQYF. This chain uses TRBV28 with TRBJ2-3; TRBD1 matches 7 bases. CDR1 is MDHEN, CDR2 SYDVKM, per germline. Germline trimming cut 3 bases from V and 3 bases from J; bases unmatched to any gene: 9. This CDR3 has 16 amino acids.

The J gene is TRBJ1-5, the V gene TRBV7-2; a weak D match, TRBD1 (5 bases). Germline-derived CDR1 and CDR2 are SGHTA and FQGNSA. The CDR3 runs 12 residues. Between the trimmed V and J ends, which lost 5 bases and 12 bases, there was a span of 14 bases. CDR3 in amino acids: CASSPSDSFQHF. The DNA for the CDR3 is TGTGCCAGCAGCCCTAGCGACAGTTTCCAGCATTTT.

The chain is built from TRBV29-1 and TRBJ2-5; D remains ambiguous. CDR3 size: 13 residues. Germline lookup yields CDR1 SQVTM and CDR2 ANQGSEA. Trimming left V 1 base short and J 4 bases short, with 10 bases between. The CDR3 DNA reads TGCAGCGTTGAAGGACTCTCCGCAGAGACCCAGTACTTC. Protein sequence: CSVEGLSAETQYF.

The V call is TRBV5-1, the J call TRBJ2-3; 9 positions agree with TRBD2. The trim removed 1 base at V and 6 bases at J, leaving 3 bases unmatched. CDR3 size: 14 residues. Germline CDR1 and CDR2: SGHRS and YFSETQ. The CDR3 coding sequence is TGCGCCAGCAGCTTGATGCTAGCGGGGGATACGCAGTATTTT. Translation: CASSLMLAGDTQYF.

The J gene is TRBJ2-1, the V gene TRBV2; the D is unclear. Germline lookup yields CDR1 SNHLY and CDR2 FYNNEI. This CDR3 comprises 13 residues. V lost 0 bases, J lost 8 bases, and 8 bases lay in between. The CDR3 protein is CASSEARTDEQFF. For the CDR3, the DNA is TGTGCCAGCAGTGAAGCGAGGACGGATGAGCAGTTCTTC.

The chain joins TRBV7-9 to TRBJ1-2; tentatively, D is TRBD1 (5 bases). V was pared by 4 bases and J by 2 bases, with 11 bases between. Germline V gene lookup returns CDR1 SEHNR and CDR2 FQNEAQ (reference sequence). This CDR3 is 14 amino acids long. The CDR3 loop is CASSSQVFNYGYTF. CDR3 nucleotide sequence: TGTGCCAGCAGCTCACAGGTTTTCAACTATGGCTACACCTTC.